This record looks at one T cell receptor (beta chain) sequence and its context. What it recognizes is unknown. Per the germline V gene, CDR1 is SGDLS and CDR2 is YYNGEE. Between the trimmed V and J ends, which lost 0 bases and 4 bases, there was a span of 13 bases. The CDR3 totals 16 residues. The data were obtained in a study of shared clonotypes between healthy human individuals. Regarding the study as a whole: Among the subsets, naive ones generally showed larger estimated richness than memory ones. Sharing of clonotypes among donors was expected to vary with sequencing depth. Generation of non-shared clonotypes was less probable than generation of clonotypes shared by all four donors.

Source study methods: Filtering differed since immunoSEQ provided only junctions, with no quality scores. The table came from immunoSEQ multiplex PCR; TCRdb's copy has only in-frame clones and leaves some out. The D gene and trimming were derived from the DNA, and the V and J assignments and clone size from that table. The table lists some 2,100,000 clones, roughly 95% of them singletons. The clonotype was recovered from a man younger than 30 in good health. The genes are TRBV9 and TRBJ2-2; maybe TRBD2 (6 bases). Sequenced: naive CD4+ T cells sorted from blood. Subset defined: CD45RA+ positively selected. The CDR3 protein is CASSVGGGTITGELFF. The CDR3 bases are TGTGCCAGCAGCGTAGGGGGAGGAACTATCACCGGGGAGCTGTTTTTT. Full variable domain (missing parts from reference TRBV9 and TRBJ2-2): DSGVTQTPKHLITATGQRVTLRCSPRSGDLSVYWYQQSLDQGLQFLIQYYNGEERAKGNILERFSAQQFPDLHSELNLSSLELGDSALYFCASSVGGGTITGELFFGEGSRLTVL.